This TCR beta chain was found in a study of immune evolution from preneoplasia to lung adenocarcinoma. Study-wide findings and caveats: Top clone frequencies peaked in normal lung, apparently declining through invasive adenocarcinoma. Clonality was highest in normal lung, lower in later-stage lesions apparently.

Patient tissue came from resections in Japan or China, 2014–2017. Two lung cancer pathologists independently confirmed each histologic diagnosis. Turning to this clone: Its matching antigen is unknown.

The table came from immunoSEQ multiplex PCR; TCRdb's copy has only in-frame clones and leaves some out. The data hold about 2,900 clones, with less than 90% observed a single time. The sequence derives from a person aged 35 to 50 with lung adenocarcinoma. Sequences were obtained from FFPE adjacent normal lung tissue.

The CDR3 reads CASSFSTSGLYEQYF. CDR3 nucleotide sequence: TGTGCCAGCAGCTTTTCAACTAGCGGTCTCTACGAGCAGTACTTC. V gene TRBV11-2 combines with J gene TRBJ2-7; 8 nucleotides line up with TRBD2. This CDR3 has 15 amino acids. Germline values: CDR1 SGHAT, CDR2 FQNNGV. Trimming took 3 bases from V and 3 from J; bases not matched to a gene: 7.